This T cell receptor (beta chain) came from a study of blood T cell repertoires in COVID-19. As for the study in general: Whether acute or convalescent, the COVID-19 samples came from the United States, Italy and Spain.

Assay: immunoSEQ multiplex PCR; the TCRdb copy retains only in-frame clones and omits some. The data show some 180,000 clones, with less than 90% seen just once and 3% to 3.5% held by the top ten. The germline V and J ends were trimmed by 2 bases and 2 bases, with 13 bases remaining between them. The CDR3 runs to 15 residues. Germline assignment: CDR1 SGDLS and CDR2 YYNGEE. The sequencing sample was made of PBMCs or T cells enriched from blood (not recorded which). The receptor comes from a woman under 40 who had been exposed to COVID-19. This chain uses TRBV9 with TRBJ2-5; no reliable D call. Here the CDR3 reads CASSVRAGLQETQYF. CDR3 nucleotide sequence: TGTGCCAGCAGCGTTCGAGCTGGGCTGCAAGAGACCCAGTACTTC.